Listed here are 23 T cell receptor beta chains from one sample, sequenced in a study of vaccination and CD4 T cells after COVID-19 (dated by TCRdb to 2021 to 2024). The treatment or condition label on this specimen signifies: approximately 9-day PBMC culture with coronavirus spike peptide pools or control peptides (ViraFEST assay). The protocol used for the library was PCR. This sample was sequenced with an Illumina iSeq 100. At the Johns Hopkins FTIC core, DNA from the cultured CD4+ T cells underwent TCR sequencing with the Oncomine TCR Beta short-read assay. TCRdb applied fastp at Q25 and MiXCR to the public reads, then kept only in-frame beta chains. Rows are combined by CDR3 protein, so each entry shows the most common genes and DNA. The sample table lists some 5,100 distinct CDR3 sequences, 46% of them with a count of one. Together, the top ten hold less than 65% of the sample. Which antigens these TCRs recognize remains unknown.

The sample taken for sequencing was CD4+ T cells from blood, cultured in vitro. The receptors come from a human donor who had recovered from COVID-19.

CDR3 amino acids: CASSLRRTGEGYTF. DNA of the CDR3: TGTGCCAGCAGTTTACGGAGGACAGGGGAAGGCTACACCTTC. The V call is TRBV12-3 or TRBV12-4, the J call TRBJ1-2, with 9 bases lining up with TRBD1. The junction had 6 bases not matched to a gene; V was cut back by 2 bases and J by 8 bases. CDR3 length: 14 residues.

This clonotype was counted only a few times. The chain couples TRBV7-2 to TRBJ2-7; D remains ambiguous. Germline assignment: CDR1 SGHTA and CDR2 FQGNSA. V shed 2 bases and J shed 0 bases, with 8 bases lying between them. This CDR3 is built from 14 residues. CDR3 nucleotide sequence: TGTGCCAGCAGCTTACCCGCGGCCTCCTACGAGCAGTACTTC. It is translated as CASSLPAASYEQYF.

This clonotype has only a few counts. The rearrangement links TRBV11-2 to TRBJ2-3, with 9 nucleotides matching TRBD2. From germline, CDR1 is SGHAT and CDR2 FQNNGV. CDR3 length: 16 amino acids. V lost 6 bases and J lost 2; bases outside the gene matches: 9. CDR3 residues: CASRSTLAGDTDTQYF. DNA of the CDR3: TGTGCCAGCAGATCCACCTTAGCGGGGGACACAGATACGCAGTATTTT. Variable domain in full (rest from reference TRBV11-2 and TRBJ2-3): EAGVAQSPRYKIIEKRQSVAFWCNPISGHATLYWYQQILGQGPKLLIQFQNNGVVDDSQLPKDRFSAERLKGVDSTLKIQPAKLEDSAVYLCASRSTLAGDTDTQYFGPGTRLTVL.

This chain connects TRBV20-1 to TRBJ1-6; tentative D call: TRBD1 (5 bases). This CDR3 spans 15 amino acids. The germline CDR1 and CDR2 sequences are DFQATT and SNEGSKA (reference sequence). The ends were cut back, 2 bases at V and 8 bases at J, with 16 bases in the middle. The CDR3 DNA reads TGCAGTGCTAGACGGGACGCCGGGCAGGATTCACCCCTCCACTTT. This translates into CSARRDAGQDSPLHF.

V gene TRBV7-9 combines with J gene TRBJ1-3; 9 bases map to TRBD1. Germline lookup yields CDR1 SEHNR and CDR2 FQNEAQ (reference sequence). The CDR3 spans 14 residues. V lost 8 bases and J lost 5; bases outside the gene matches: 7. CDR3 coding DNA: TGTGCCAGCGGGTTCGGACAGGGGAGAAACACCATATATTTT. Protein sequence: CASGFGQGRNTIYF. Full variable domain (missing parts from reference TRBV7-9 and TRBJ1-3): DTGVSQNPRHKITKRGQNVTFRCDPISEHNRLYWYRQTLGQGPEFLTYFQNEAQLEKSRLLSDRFSAERPKGSFSTLEIQRTEQGDSAMYLCASGFGQGRNTIYFGEGSWLTVV.

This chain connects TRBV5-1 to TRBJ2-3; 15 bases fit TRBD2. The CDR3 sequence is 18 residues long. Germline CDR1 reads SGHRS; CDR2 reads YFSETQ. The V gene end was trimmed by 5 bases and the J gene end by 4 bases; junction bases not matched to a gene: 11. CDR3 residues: CASRNPGLAGGGADTQYF. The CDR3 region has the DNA TGCGCCAGCAGGAACCCGGGACTAGCGGGGGGTGGCGCAGATACGCAGTATTTT. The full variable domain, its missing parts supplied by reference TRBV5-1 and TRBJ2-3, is KAGVTQTPRYLIKTRGQQVTLSCSPISGHRSVSWYQQTPGQGLQFLFEYFSETQRNKGNFPGRFSGRQFSNSRSEMNVSTLELGDSALYLCASRNPGLAGGGADTQYFGPGTRLTVL.

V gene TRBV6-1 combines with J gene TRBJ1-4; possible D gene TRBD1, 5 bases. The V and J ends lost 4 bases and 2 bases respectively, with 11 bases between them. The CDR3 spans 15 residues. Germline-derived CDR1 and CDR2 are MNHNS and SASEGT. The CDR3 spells CASSAGRATNEKLFF. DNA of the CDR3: TGTGCCAGCAGTGCAGGGAGGGCGACTAATGAAAAACTGTTTTTT.

CDR3 protein: CASRMGGVQETQYF. DNA of the CDR3: TGTGCCAGCCGAATGGGCGGGGTCCAAGAGACCCAGTACTTC. This chain links TRBV2 with TRBJ2-5; a possible D gene is TRBD2 (6 bases). The CDR3 is made up of 14 amino acids. Germline CDR1 is SNHLY and CDR2 is FYNNEI. V was pared by 8 bases and J by 1 base, with 14 bases between.

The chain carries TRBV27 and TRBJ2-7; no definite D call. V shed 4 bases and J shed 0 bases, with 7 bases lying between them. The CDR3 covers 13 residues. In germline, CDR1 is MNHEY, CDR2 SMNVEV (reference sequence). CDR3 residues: CASSYRSSYEQYF. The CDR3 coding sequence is TGTGCCAGCAGTTATCGCAGCTCCTACGAGCAGTACTTC.

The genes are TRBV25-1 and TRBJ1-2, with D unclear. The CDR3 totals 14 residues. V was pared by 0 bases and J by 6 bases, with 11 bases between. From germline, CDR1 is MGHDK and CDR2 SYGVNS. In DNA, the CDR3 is TGTGCCAGCAGTGAATACCTGCCGATGAATGGCTACACCTTC. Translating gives CASSEYLPMNGYTF.

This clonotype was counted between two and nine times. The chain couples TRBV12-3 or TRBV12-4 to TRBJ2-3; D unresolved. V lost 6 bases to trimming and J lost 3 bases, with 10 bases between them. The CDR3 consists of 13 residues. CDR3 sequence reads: CASRKVGTDTQYF. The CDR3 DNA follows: TGTGCCAGCAGGAAGGTAGGGACAGATACGCAGTATTTT.

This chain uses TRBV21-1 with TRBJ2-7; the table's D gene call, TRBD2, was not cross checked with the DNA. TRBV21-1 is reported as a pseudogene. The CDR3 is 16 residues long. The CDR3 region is CASSKSAGGIYYEQYF. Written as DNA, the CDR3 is TGTGCCAGCAGCAAATCGGCAGGAGGGATTTACTACGAGCAGTACTTC.

The CDR3 nucleotides read TGTGCCAGCAGCTTAGACCAGGGTTATTCACCCCTCCACTTT. Translation: CASSLDQGYSPLHF. The chain is built from TRBV7-2 and TRBJ1-6; D is possibly TRBD1 (5 bases). Deletions cut 1 base from V and 8 bases from J, with 9 bases between. The germline gives CDR1 SGHTA, CDR2 FQGNSA. The CDR3 extends over 14 amino acids.

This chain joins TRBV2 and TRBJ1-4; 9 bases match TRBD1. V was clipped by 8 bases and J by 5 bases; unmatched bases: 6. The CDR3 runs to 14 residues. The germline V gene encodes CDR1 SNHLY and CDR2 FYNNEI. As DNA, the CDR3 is TGTGCCAGCGGCCTAGACAGGGGGAATGAAAAACTGTTTTTT. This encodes CASGLDRGNEKLFF.

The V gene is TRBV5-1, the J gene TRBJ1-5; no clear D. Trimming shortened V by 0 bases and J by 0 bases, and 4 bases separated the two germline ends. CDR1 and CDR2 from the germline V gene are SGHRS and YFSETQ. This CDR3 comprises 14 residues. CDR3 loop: CASSLDSSNQPQHF. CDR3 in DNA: TGCGCCAGCAGCTTGGACAGTAGCAATCAGCCCCAGCATTTT.

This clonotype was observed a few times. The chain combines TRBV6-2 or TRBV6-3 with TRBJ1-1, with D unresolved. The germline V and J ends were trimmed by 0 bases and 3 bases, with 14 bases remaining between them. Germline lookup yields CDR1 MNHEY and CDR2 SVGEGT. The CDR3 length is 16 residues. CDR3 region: CASSYSILPTDTEAFF. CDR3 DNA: TGTGCCAGCAGTTACTCCATCCTCCCAACTGACACTGAAGCTTTCTTT.

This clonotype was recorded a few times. The CDR3 here is CASSLGTVSNQPQHF. The CDR3 DNA reads as TGTGCCAGCAGCTTAGGGACAGTTAGCAATCAGCCCCAGCATTTT. The chain joins TRBV7-2 to TRBJ1-5; D possibly corresponds to TRBD1 (6 bases). V lost 1 base, J lost 0 bases, and 7 bases lay in between. CDR1 is SGHTA and CDR2 is FQGNSA in the germline V gene. The CDR3 consists of 15 residues.

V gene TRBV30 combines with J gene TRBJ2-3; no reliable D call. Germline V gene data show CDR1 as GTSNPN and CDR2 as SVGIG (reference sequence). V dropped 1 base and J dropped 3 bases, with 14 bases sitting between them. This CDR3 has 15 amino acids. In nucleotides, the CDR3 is TGTGCCTGGAGTGCTAGTCCCATTCGAACAGATACGCAGTATTTT. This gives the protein CAWSASPIRTDTQYF.

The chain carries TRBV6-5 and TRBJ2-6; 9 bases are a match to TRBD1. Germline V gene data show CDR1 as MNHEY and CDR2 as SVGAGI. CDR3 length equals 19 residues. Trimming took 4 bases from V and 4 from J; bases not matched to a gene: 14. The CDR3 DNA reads TGTGCCAGCAGTTTGTCCGGGACAGGGATCCTCAGGGGGGCCAACGTCCTGACTTTC. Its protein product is CASSLSGTGILRGANVLTF.

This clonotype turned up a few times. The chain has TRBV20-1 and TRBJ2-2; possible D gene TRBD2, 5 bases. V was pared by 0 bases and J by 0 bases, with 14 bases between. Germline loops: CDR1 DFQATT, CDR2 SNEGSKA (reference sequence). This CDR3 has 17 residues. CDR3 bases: TGCAGTGCTAGAGATCCGGCGGGCGGTCCGAACACCGGGGAGCTGTTTTTT. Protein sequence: CSARDPAGGPNTGELFF.

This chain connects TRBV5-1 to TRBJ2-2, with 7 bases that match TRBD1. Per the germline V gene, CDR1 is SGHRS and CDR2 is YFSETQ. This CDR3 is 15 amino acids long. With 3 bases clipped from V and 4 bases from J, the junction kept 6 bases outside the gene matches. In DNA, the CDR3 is TGCGCCAGCAGCTCGCAGGGGGTAGGCACCGGGGAGCTGTTTTTT. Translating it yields CASSSQGVGTGELFF.

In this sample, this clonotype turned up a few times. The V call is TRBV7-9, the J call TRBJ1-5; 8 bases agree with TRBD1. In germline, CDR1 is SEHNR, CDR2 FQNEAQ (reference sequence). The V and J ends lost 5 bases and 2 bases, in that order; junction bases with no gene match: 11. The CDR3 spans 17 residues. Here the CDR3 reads CASSRGAGGEGNQPQHF. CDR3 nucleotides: TGTGCCAGCAGCCGTGGGGCAGGGGGCGAGGGCAATCAGCCCCAGCATTTT.

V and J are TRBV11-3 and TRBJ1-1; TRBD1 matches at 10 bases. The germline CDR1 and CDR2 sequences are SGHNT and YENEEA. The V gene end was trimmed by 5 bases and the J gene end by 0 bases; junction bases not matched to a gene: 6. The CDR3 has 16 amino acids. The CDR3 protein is CASSPGQGGMNTEAFF. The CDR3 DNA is TGTGCCAGCAGCCCAGGACAGGGGGGGATGAACACTGAAGCTTTCTTT. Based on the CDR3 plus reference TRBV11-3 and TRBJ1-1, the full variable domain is EAGVVQSPRYKIIEKKQPVAFWCNPISGHNTLYWYLQNLGQGPELLIRYENEEAVDDSQLPKDRFSAERLKGVDSTLKIQPAELGDSAVYLCASSPGQGGMNTEAFFGQGTRLTVV.